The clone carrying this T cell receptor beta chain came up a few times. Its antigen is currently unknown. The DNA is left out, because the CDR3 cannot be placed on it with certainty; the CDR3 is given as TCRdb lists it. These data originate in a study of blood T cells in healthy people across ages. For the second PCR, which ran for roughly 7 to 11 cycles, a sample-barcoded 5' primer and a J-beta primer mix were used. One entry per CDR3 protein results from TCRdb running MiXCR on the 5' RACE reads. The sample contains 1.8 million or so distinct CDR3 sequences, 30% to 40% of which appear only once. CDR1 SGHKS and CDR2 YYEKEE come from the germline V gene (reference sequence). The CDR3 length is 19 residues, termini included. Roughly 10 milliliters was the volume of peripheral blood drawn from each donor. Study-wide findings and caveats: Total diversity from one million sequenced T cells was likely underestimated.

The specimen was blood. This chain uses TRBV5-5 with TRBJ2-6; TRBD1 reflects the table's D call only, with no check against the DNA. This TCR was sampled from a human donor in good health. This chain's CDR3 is CASSPFGSGEDSGANVLTF.